Below, 20 T cell receptor beta chains from the same sample are listed, as sequenced in a study of CD8 T cells in Susac syndrome. An amount of RNA that ranged from roughly 0.5 to 1 ug was reverse transcribed with random hexamers. A single record per CDR3 protein comes from TCRdb applying MiXCR to the immunoSEQ multiplex PCR reads. Of under 550,000 distinct CDR3 sequences in the sample, around 83% were seen once. Source material: CD8+ T cells from PBMCs. These receptors were collected from a human donor with multiple sclerosis.

The chain links TRBV11-1 to TRBJ2-1; 13 bases fit TRBD2. The germline CDR1 and CDR2 sequences are SGHAT and FQDESV (reference sequence). The CDR3 loop spans 21 amino acids. V lost 5 bases to trimming and J lost 0 bases; unmatched junction nucleotides: 16. In DNA form, the CDR3 reads TGTGCCAGCAGCAGAAACCCCGGACTAGCGGGAGAGAAAAGCTCCTACAATGAGCAGTTCTTC. As protein: CASSRNPGLAGEKSSYNEQFF.

V gene TRBV5-6 combines with J gene TRBJ2-1, with D perhaps matching TRBD2 (6 bases). The CDR3 spans 14 residues. The germline V and J ends were trimmed by 3 bases and 8 bases, with 15 bases remaining between them. From germline, CDR1 is SGHDT and CDR2 YYEEEE. Written as DNA, the CDR3 is TGTGCCAGCAGCTCTTGGGGGGATCTCGATGAGCAGTTCTTC. Amino acid sequence: CASSSWGDLDEQFF.

This chain joins TRBV30 and TRBJ1-2; TRBD1 is a possible D gene (5 bases). This CDR3 region has 13 residues. The V end was cut by 2 bases, the J end by 6 bases, with 13 bases between. CDR1 is GTSNPN and CDR2 is SVGIG in the germline V gene (reference sequence). The CDR3 nucleotides are TGTGCCTGGAGTTTCGACCAGGGAGATGGCTACACCTTC. This encodes CAWSFDQGDGYTF.

CDR3 sequence reads: CSVRQGEGTEAFF. In nucleotides, the CDR3 is TGCAGCGTCAGACAGGGTGAGGGAACTGAAGCTTTCTTT. This chain links TRBV29-1 with TRBJ1-1, with 7 nucleotides matching TRBD1. The CDR3 spans 13 residues. J gave up 5 bases and V 6 bases, and 9 bases lay outside the gene matches. Per germline, CDR1 SQVTM and CDR2 ANQGSEA.

The J gene is TRBJ2-2, the V gene TRBV5-1; 10 bases line up with TRBD2. Germline CDR1 is SGHRS and CDR2 is YFSETQ. Losses at the gene ends were 0 bases for V and 5 bases for J; bases not matched to a gene: 4. The CDR3 is 16 residues long. The CDR3 bases are TGCGCCAGCAGCTTGGTACTAGCGGGATTTACCGGGGAGCTGTTTTTT. Its protein is CASSLVLAGFTGELFF.

The chain links TRBV7-4 to TRBJ2-1, with D perhaps matching TRBD1 or TRBD2 (6 bases each). V lost 5 bases to trimming and J lost 0 bases, with 11 bases between them. This CDR3 has 15 residues. Germline V CDR1 and CDR2: SGHVT, SQSDAQ. The CDR3 reads CASSPGGHSYNEQFF. The DNA for the CDR3 is TGTGCCAGCAGCCCTGGGGGGCACTCCTACAATGAGCAGTTCTTC.

V is TRBV30 and J is TRBJ1-5; D is possibly TRBD1 (6 bases). The V gene's germline CDR1 is GTSNPN and CDR2 SVGIG (reference sequence). Trimming shortened V by 0 bases and J by 2 bases, and 17 bases separated the two germline ends. This CDR3 spans 17 amino acids. CDR3 protein: CAWSVQGRMEGNQPQHF. The CDR3 DNA follows: TGTGCCTGGAGTGTACAGGGCAGAATGGAGGGCAATCAGCCCCAGCATTTT. The full variable domain, its missing parts supplied by reference TRBV30 and TRBJ1-5, is SQTIHQWPATLVQPVGSPLSLECTVEGTSNPNLYWYRQAAGRGLQLLFYSVGIGQISSEVPQNLSASRPQDRQFILSSKKLLLSDSGFYLCAWSVQGRMEGNQPQHFGDGTRLSIL.

This rearrangement joins TRBV9 to TRBJ2-1; D tentatively fits TRBD1 or TRBD2 (5 bases each). Looked up from germline, CDR1 is SGDLS and CDR2 is YYNGEE. There are 16 residues in the CDR3. V gave up 0 bases and J gave up 8 bases, with 18 bases separating them. Written as DNA, the CDR3 is TGTGCCAGCAGCGTAGTCGGGGCAGAGGTAATCGATGAGCAGTTCTTC. Protein sequence: CASSVVGAEVIDEQFF. The full variable domain, rest sourced from reference TRBV9 and TRBJ2-1, is DSGVTQTPKHLITATGQRVTLRCSPRSGDLSVYWYQQSLDQGLQFLIQYYNGEERAKGNILERFSAQQFPDLHSELNLSSLELGDSALYFCASSVVGAEVIDEQFFGPGTRLTVL.

The chain employs TRBV27 and TRBJ2-7, with 7 bases aligning to TRBD1. Per germline, CDR1 MNHEY and CDR2 SMNVEV (reference sequence). This CDR3 region has 16 residues. J was trimmed by 6 bases and V by 2 bases; bases with no gene match: 13. CDR3 sequence: CASSLGPTGAFSEQYF. CDR3 DNA sequence: TGTGCCAGCAGTTTAGGTCCAACAGGGGCATTCTCCGAGCAGTACTTC.

This clonotype has just a few counts. The V and J genes are TRBV25-1 and TRBJ2-7, with D unclear. The V gene's germline CDR1 is MGHDK and CDR2 SYGVNS. The length of the CDR3 is 17 residues. The germline V and J ends were trimmed by 6 bases and 5 bases, with 26 bases remaining between them. The CDR3 nucleotides read TGTGCCAGCAGGAAGGGTAGTGCTAGAAGATGCTACGACGAGCAGTACTTC. Translation: CASRKGSARRCYDEQYF.

This chain uses TRBV28 with TRBJ1-1; no clear D gene. Germline values: CDR1 MDHEN, CDR2 SYDVKM. This CDR3 is 17 amino acids long. V was cut by 6 bases and J by 1 base, with 21 bases left in between. As DNA, the CDR3 is TGTGCCAGCAGACGGAAGGGAATCTATAGCGCGAACACTGAAGCTTTCTTT. It yields the protein CASRRKGIYSANTEAFF.

This clonotype appeared a few times. The chain carries TRBV11-2 and TRBJ1-2; D perhaps matches TRBD1 (6 bases). V dropped 5 bases and J dropped 3 bases, with 13 bases sitting between them. CDR3 length: 14 residues. Germline lookup yields CDR1 SGHAT and CDR2 FQNNGV. CDR3 sequence reads: CASSHRQAYYGYTF. The CDR3 DNA sequence: TGTGCCAGCAGCCATCGACAGGCGTACTATGGCTACACCTTC.

The chain has TRBV27 and TRBJ2-3; D perhaps matches TRBD2 (6 bases). V lost 3 bases to trimming and J lost 5 bases, with 15 bases between them. Per the germline V gene, CDR1 is MNHEY and CDR2 is SMNVEV (reference sequence). The CDR3 contains 15 residues. The CDR3 region has the DNA TGTGCCAGCAGTTTGGGAGGCCCGCCGGTAGATACGCAGTATTTT. Translated: CASSLGGPPVDTQYF.

The chain links TRBV14 to TRBJ1-2; 10 bases line up with TRBD1. V shed 3 bases and J 2 bases; nucleotides not matched to a gene: 15. This CDR3 region has 19 residues. Germline loops: CDR1 SGHDN, CDR2 FVKESK. CDR3 amino acids: CASSHTDRGHPLSNYGYTF. CDR3 nucleotides: TGTGCCAGCAGCCACACAGACAGGGGGCACCCCCTATCAAACTATGGCTACACCTTC.

The J gene is TRBJ1-1, the V gene TRBV6-5; a weak D match, TRBD1 (6 bases). Trimming took off 4 bases at V and 6 bases at J, with 15 bases between the two ends. The CDR3 is 14 residues long. Germline CDR1 reads MNHEY; CDR2 reads SVGAGI. The CDR3 loop reads CASSWVGGGPEAFF. Written as DNA, the CDR3 is TGTGCCAGCAGTTGGGTGGGGGGCGGTCCTGAAGCTTTCTTT.

The rearrangement links TRBV6-1 to TRBJ2-7; TRBD2 matches at 7 bases. The CDR3 runs to 13 residues. With V trimmed by 6 bases and J by 7 bases, 9 bases remained unmatched. Germline values: CDR1 MNHNS, CDR2 SASEGT. The CDR3 DNA sequence: TGTGCCAGCAGGACGAGGGAGGGCGATGAGCAGTACTTC. Translated: CASRTREGDEQYF.

The genes are TRBV7-2 and TRBJ1-1; D is unresolved. Per germline, CDR1 SGHTA and CDR2 FQGNSA. This CDR3 has 12 residues. V was pared by 2 bases and J by 8 bases, with 9 bases between. The DNA of the CDR3 is TGTGCCAGCAGCTTATTTCCTGGGGAAGCTTTCTTT. This translates into CASSLFPGEAFF.

The rearrangement links TRBV14 to TRBJ2-7, with 9 bases lining up with TRBD1. This CDR3 contains 16 residues. Germline V gene sequence: CDR1 SGHDN, CDR2 FVKESK. The V gene end was trimmed by 4 bases and the J gene end by 3 bases; junction bases not matched to a gene: 10. CDR3 protein: CASSPGLWDRVYEQYF. The CDR3 DNA reads as TGTGCCAGCAGCCCTGGTCTGTGGGACAGGGTCTACGAGCAGTACTTC. The entire variable domain, with the rest obtained from reference TRBV14 and TRBJ2-7, is as follows: EAGVTQFPSHSVIEKGQTVTLRCDPISGHDNLYWYRRVMGKEIKFLLHFVKESKQDESGMPNNRFLAERTGGTYSTLKVQPAELEDSGVYFCASSPGLWDRVYEQYFGPGTRLTVT.

The chain employs TRBV2 and TRBJ2-5, with D perhaps TRBD2 (7 bases). The CDR3 sequence is 16 residues long. Germline V gene sequence: CDR1 SNHLY, CDR2 FYNNEI. The V and J ends lost 0 bases and 2 bases respectively, with 13 bases between them. DNA of the CDR3: TGTGCCAGCAGTGAAGCGCGGGGGCCGCCACAAGAGACCCAGTACTTC. Translation gives CASSEARGPPQETQYF.

The V gene is TRBV5-4, the J gene TRBJ2-2; D perhaps matches TRBD2 (5 bases). The germline V and J ends were trimmed by 6 bases and 5 bases, with 14 bases remaining between them. The V gene's germline CDR1 is SGHNT and CDR2 YYREEE (reference sequence). This CDR3 comprises 14 residues. The CDR3 region has the DNA TGTGCCAGCAACTGGATGGGCGGGACCGGGGAGCTGTTTTTT. Residues: CASNWMGGTGELFF. Using reference TRBV5-4 and TRBJ2-2 for the parts outside the CDR3, the full variable domain is ETGVTQSPTHLIKTRGQQVTLRCSSQSGHNTVSWYQQALGQGPQFIFQYYREEENGRGNFPPRFSGLQFPNYSSELNVNALELDDSALYLCASNWMGGTGELFFGEGSRLTVL.